The T cell receptor (beta chain) under discussion was sequenced for a study of CD8 T cells in Susac syndrome. The CDR3 is made up of 15 amino acids. With 1 base removed from V and 1 base from J, the gap between germline ends came to 10 bases. CDR1 is SEHNR, CDR2 FQNEAQ, per germline (reference sequence). Sequencing of TCR beta covered CD8+ and CD4+ T cells obtained from blood. cDNA came from about 0.51 to 1 ug RNA primed by random hexamers. From the immunoSEQ multiplex PCR reads, TCRdb called clonotypes with MiXCR, one entry per CDR3 protein. The sample carries some 200,000 distinct CDR3 sequences, approximately 94% recorded once.

The chain is built from TRBV7-9 and TRBJ2-5; no reliable D call. The clonotype originates from a human donor in good health. Sequencing was carried out using CD4+ T cells from PBMCs. The CDR3 is CASSLVLLAQETQYF. The CDR3 DNA reads TGTGCCAGCAGCTTAGTACTATTAGCCCAAGAGACCCAGTACTTC.